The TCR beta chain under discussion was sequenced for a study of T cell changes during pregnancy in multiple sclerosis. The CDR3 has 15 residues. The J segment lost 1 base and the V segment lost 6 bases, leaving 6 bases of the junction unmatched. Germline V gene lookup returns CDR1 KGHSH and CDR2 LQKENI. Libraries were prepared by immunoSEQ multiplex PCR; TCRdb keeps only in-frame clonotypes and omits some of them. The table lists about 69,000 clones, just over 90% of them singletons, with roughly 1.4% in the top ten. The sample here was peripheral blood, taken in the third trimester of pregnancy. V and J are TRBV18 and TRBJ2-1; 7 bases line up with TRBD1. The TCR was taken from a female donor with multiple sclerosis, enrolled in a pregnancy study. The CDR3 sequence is CASSWDSESYNEQFF. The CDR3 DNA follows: TGTGCCAGCTCTTGGGACAGTGAGTCCTACAATGAGCAGTTCTTC.